This TCR beta chain was sequenced in a study of blood T cell repertoires in COVID-19. The wider study: Samples came from the United States, Italy and Spain, spanning acute and convalescent COVID-19. The cDNA or gDNA used as material had been derived from T cells, B-cell-depleted T cells, or PBMCs.

Germline CDR1 and CDR2: SGHDN and FVKESK. Trimming cost V 2 bases and J 1 base, with 9 bases left between them. The CDR3 runs to 15 residues. A single count supports this clone. Authors' methods: Researchers report that nucleated cell counts were estimated from reference gene primer amplification. Clones were read by immunoSEQ multiplex PCR, and TCRdb kept only the in-frame ones, dropping some. That table supplies the V and J calls and clone size; D and trimming were determined from the DNA. The sample shows over 200,000 clones, about 85% of them seen only once. The material sequenced was PBMCs or T cells enriched from blood (not recorded which). This TCR was recovered from a man younger than 45 who had recovered from COVID-19. The J gene is TRBJ2-1, the V gene TRBV14; D uncertain. The CDR3 is CASSQFLLSYNEQFF. For the CDR3, the DNA is TGTGCCAGCAGCCAATTTCTCTTATCCTACAATGAGCAGTTCTTC.